One sample yielded the 28 T cell receptor beta chains listed below, sequenced in a study of blood T cell repertoires in COVID-19. Produced via immunoSEQ multiplex PCR; TCRdb's table is partial and in-frame only. Altogether roughly 80,000 clones are present, roughly 82% being singletons, with the ten largest covering less than 25%. Sequencing used peripheral blood. These receptors were taken from a human donor in a cohort sampled during active COVID-19.

This clone occurred a few times. V gene TRBV30 combines with J gene TRBJ1-1; D is possibly TRBD1 (5 bases). The germline V gene encodes CDR1 GTSNPN and CDR2 SVGIG (reference sequence). V lost 2 bases, J lost 6 bases, and 16 bases lay in between. The CDR3 is 14 residues long. The CDR3 reads CAWSRIRAVPEAFF. The CDR3 DNA reads as TGTGCCTGGAGTAGAATCAGGGCTGTTCCTGAAGCTTTCTTT.

CDR3 bases: TGTGCCAGCAGTTCCGGGGAGGTTAATTCACCCCTCCACTTT. It codes for CASSSGEVNSPLHF. The chain has TRBV27 and TRBJ1-6, with D unresolved. Trimming cost V 4 bases and J 6 bases, with 10 bases left between them. CDR3 length: 14 residues. In germline, CDR1 is MNHEY, CDR2 SMNVEV (reference sequence).

The chain joins TRBV28 to TRBJ1-4; TRBD1 aligns across 7 bases. The CDR3 length is 14 residues. V lost 6 bases and J lost 7; bases outside the gene matches: 8. From germline, CDR1 is MDHEN and CDR2 SYDVKM. CDR3 in DNA: TGTGCCAGCAGCCCCGACAGGGAAGGTGAAAAACTGTTTTTT. It is translated as CASSPDREGEKLFF.

This clone appeared a single time. CDR3 amino acids: CASSPPGGISRETGELFF. CDR3 in DNA: TGTGCCAGCTCACCACCTGGAGGGATATCCCGTGAGACCGGGGAGCTGTTTTTT. This rearrangement joins TRBV18 to TRBJ2-2; D is possibly TRBD2 (6 bases). Germline V gene sequence: CDR1 KGHSH, CDR2 LQKENI. The CDR3 has 18 amino acids. V lost 0 bases and J 5 bases, leaving 19 bases between the germline ends.

The V call is TRBV5-1, the J call TRBJ2-5; D is unclear. The ends were cut back, 0 bases at V and 0 bases at J, with 6 bases in the middle. This CDR3 region has 14 residues. Germline values: CDR1 SGHRS, CDR2 YFSETQ. This CDR3 is CASSLAADQETQYF. In DNA form, the CDR3 reads TGCGCCAGCAGCTTGGCTGCGGACCAAGAGACCCAGTACTTC.

V is TRBV6-5 and J is TRBJ2-1, with D possibly matching TRBD1 (7 bases). V lost 6 bases to trimming and J lost 3 bases, with 15 bases between them. Germline V gives CDR1 MNHEY, CDR2 SVGAGI. The CDR3 runs to 15 residues. The CDR3 region is CASRRGDSHYNEQFF. CDR3 nucleotides: TGTGCCAGCAGGAGGGGGGACAGCCACTACAATGAGCAGTTCTTC.

This chain links TRBV5-1 with TRBJ1-4; TRBD1 aligns across 8 bases. CDR3 length: 15 amino acids. From germline, CDR1 is SGHRS and CDR2 YFSETQ. V shed 3 bases and J 13 bases; nucleotides not matched to a gene: 14. As DNA, the CDR3 is TGCGCCAGCAGCTCCTTACCGGGACAGGATTATAGACTGTTTTTT. Encoded protein: CASSSLPGQDYRLFF.

This chain links TRBV27 with TRBJ1-6; 7 bases are shared with TRBD1. The V gene end was trimmed by 10 bases and the J gene end by 9 bases; junction bases not matched to a gene: 18. This CDR3 spans 16 amino acids. Germline CDR1 MNHEY, CDR2 SMNVEV (reference sequence). In DNA, the CDR3 is TGTGCCACCAGCACTTTTGGTCAGGGGGACGGTTCACCCCTCCACTTT. Translation gives CATSTFGQGDGSPLHF.

The V and J genes are TRBV19 and TRBJ1-2; D is ambiguous. The CDR3 has 13 residues. Trimming took 3 bases from V and 7 from J, leaving 12 bases between them. Germline CDR1 is LNHDA and CDR2 is SQIVND (reference sequence). The DNA for the CDR3 is TGTGCCAGTAGTATTCGGGGTTTTGGTGGCTACACCTTC. Its protein is CASSIRGFGGYTF.

The V and J genes are TRBV15 and TRBJ1-1, with TRBD1 matching over 7 bases. V was pared by 3 bases and J by 4 bases, with 8 bases of the junction left unmatched. The CDR3 has 15 amino acids. CDR1 is LNHNV and CDR2 is YYDKDF in the germline V gene (reference sequence). The CDR3 here is CATSRTTGSSTEAFF. CDR3 bases: TGTGCCACCAGCAGGACGACAGGGTCAAGCACTGAAGCTTTCTTT.

The V call is TRBV27, the J call TRBJ2-7; 8 nucleotides match TRBD2. The ends lost 2 bases at V and 2 bases at J; junction bases unmatched: 5. In germline, CDR1 is MNHEY, CDR2 SMNVEV (reference sequence). The CDR3 has 15 residues. CDR3 coding DNA: TGTGCCAGCAGTTTAACAGCGGGGGTGACCTACGAGCAGTACTTC. This codes for CASSLTAGVTYEQYF.

The gene calls are TRBV24-1 and TRBJ1-5; D remains ambiguous. V lost 4 bases to trimming and J lost 0 bases, with 15 bases between them. Germline loops: CDR1 KGHDR, CDR2 SFDVKD. The CDR3 loop spans 17 amino acids. In nucleotides, the CDR3 is TGTGCCACCAGTGAGCCCAGGAGGCTGTATAGCAATCAGCCCCAGCATTTT. Residues: CATSEPRRLYSNQPQHF.

The genes are TRBV6-5 and TRBJ2-1; 9 positions match TRBD2. CDR3 size: 15 residues. Germline V lookup: CDR1 MNHEY, CDR2 SVGAGI. V shed 7 bases and J 8 bases; nucleotides not matched to a gene: 12. CDR3 in amino acids: CASTAGGTSLYEQFF. CDR3 coding DNA: TGTGCCAGCACCGCAGGGGGGACTAGCCTATATGAGCAGTTCTTC.

The V and J genes are TRBV6-5 and TRBJ1-1; D is ambiguous. The V end was cut by 3 bases, the J end by 6 bases, with 14 bases between. Germline CDR1 reads MNHEY; CDR2 reads SVGAGI. The CDR3 covers 14 residues. CDR3 loop: CASSYGRIDSEAFF. CDR3 DNA: TGTGCCAGCAGTTATGGGAGGATAGATTCTGAAGCTTTCTTT.

J is TRBJ1-2 and V is TRBV24-1, with D possibly TRBD1 on 5 matching bases. CDR1 and CDR2 from the germline V gene are KGHDR and SFDVKD. CDR3 length: 17 amino acids. With 5 bases removed from V and 3 bases from J, the gap between germline ends came to 21 bases. Here the CDR3 DNA reads TGTGCCACCAGTGGTCCCCGGGCGGGGGTTCAGGACTATGGCTACACCTTC. This sequence encodes CATSGPRAGVQDYGYTF.

This clone was recorded only once. The V and J genes are TRBV3-1 (or the pseudogene TRBV3-2) and TRBJ2-7; TRBD1 might be the D (6 bases). V lost 4 bases to trimming and J lost 2 bases, with 15 bases between them. The V gene's germline CDR1 is LGHDT and CDR2 YNNKEL (reference sequence). CDR3 length: 15 residues. CDR3 sequence reads: CASSLWGTPTYEQYF. DNA of the CDR3: TGTGCCAGCAGCCTTTGGGGGACACCCACCTACGAGCAGTACTTC.

The chain links TRBV2 to TRBJ1-2; D might be TRBD1 (6 bases). V was cut by 8 bases and J by 4 bases, with 14 bases left in between. The CDR3 is made up of 13 amino acids. Germline CDR1 and CDR2: SNHLY and FYNNEI. CDR3 sequence: CASPREGGYGYTF. CDR3 DNA sequence: TGTGCCAGCCCCCGGGAAGGGGGCTATGGCTACACCTTC.

V usage is TRBV30 and J usage is TRBJ2-1; 16 bases map to TRBD2. The germline CDR1 and CDR2 sequences are GTSNPN and SVGIG (reference sequence). This CDR3 has 15 residues. The CDR3 loop is CAVRPGLAGGRGQFF. Written as DNA, the CDR3 is TGTGCAGTGAGGCCGGGACTAGCGGGGGGGAGGGGGCAGTTCTTC.

The genes are TRBV7-9 and TRBJ2-2; 9 positions match TRBD1. The junction had 0 bases not matched to a gene; V was cut back by 3 bases and J by 1 base. The CDR3 spans 15 residues. CDR1 and CDR2 (germline): SEHNR, FQNEAQ (reference sequence). The CDR3 region has the DNA TGTGCCAGCAGCTTGGGACAGGGGAACACCGGGGAGCTGTTTTTT. This translates into CASSLGQGNTGELFF. The full variable domain, rest sourced from reference TRBV7-9 and TRBJ2-2, is DTGVSQNPRHKITKRGQNVTFRCDPISEHNRLYWYRQTLGQGPEFLTYFQNEAQLEKSRLLSDRFSAERPKGSFSTLEIQRTEQGDSAMYLCASSLGQGNTGELFFGEGSRLTVL.

The chain combines TRBV12-3 or TRBV12-4 with TRBJ2-3, with 9 nucleotides matching TRBD2. The junction had 4 bases not matched to a gene; V was cut back by 5 bases and J by 10 bases. This CDR3 comprises 12 residues. CDR3 sequence reads: CASSALAGPQYF. The CDR3 DNA sequence: TGTGCCAGCAGTGCACTAGCGGGTCCGCAGTATTTT.

The chain links TRBV5-1 to TRBJ1-2; a weak D match, TRBD1 (5 bases). The CDR3 has 14 amino acids. V was clipped by 4 bases and J by 2 bases, with 12 bases between them. CDR1 SGHRS and CDR2 YFSETQ come from the germline V gene. CDR3 protein: CASSGASGNYGYTF. The CDR3 DNA follows: TGCGCCAGCAGCGGGGCGAGCGGGAACTATGGCTACACCTTC.

This clone was observed once. The gene calls are TRBV5-1 and TRBJ2-5; TRBD2 matches at 8 bases. The CDR3 is 16 residues long. The V gene's germline CDR1 is SGHRS and CDR2 YFSETQ. After removal of 4 bases from V and 5 bases from J, the junction contained 13 bases not matched to a gene. This CDR3 is CASSPGLAGGQETQYF. The DNA for the CDR3 is TGCGCCAGCAGCCCAGGTCTGGCGGGGGGCCAGGAGACCCAGTACTTC.

This chain links TRBV6-6 with TRBJ2-5, with unresolved D. CDR3 length: 13 residues. V lost 2 bases to trimming and J lost 0 bases, with 4 bases between them. Germline CDR1 and CDR2: MNHNY and SVGAGI (reference sequence). The CDR3 nucleotides are TGTGCCAGCAGTTACCCCAACCAAGAGACCCAGTACTTC. This gives the protein CASSYPNQETQYF.

This clone was counted a few times. This sequence joins TRBV6-1 and TRBJ2-3; D might be TRBD1 (6 bases). V was clipped by 3 bases and J by 1 base, with 11 bases between them. CDR3 length: 15 residues. CDR1 and CDR2 from the germline V gene are MNHNS and SASEGT. CDR3 DNA: TGTGCCAGCAGTGATACAGGGACGGGCACAGATACGCAGTATTTT. Its protein product is CASSDTGTGTDTQYF.

V gene TRBV10-3 combines with J gene TRBJ1-1; D perhaps matches TRBD1 (6 bases). Germline CDR1 is ENHRY and CDR2 is SYGVKD. The V gene lost 7 bases and the J gene lost 4 bases, with 22 bases spanning the gap. The CDR3 totals 16 residues. CDR3 region: CAIKAAGTIVGTEAFF. For the CDR3, the DNA is TGTGCCATCAAAGCCGCAGGGACAATCGTCGGCACTGAAGCTTTCTTT.

Comment on this clone: The junction departs from the called germline gene at one end, perhaps through a read error. The CDR3 loop is CASSLNSGYTF. CDR3 DNA sequence: TGTGCCAGTAGCCTCAACTCTGGCTACACCTTC. J is TRBJ1-2 and V is TRBV19; the D is unclear. Germline V gives CDR1 LNHDA, CDR2 SQIVND (reference sequence). The length of the CDR3 is 11 residues.

The V and J genes are TRBV7-9 and TRBJ2-7; 9 bases map to TRBD1. CDR1 and CDR2 from the germline V gene are SEHNR and FQNEAQ (reference sequence). The length of the CDR3 is 15 residues. The J segment lost 5 bases and the V segment lost 5 bases, leaving 10 bases of the junction unmatched. The CDR3 DNA reads TGTGCCAGCAGCATAGGGGACAGGGCCTCGAACGAGCAGTACTTC. It encodes CASSIGDRASNEQYF.

This clone occurred a few times. The V and J genes are TRBV13 and TRBJ1-1, with D possibly being TRBD1 (5 bases). V lost 2 bases, J lost 5 bases, and 9 bases lay in between. Per germline, CDR1 PRHDT and CDR2 FYEKMQ (reference sequence). The CDR3 totals 13 residues. For the CDR3, the DNA is TGTGCCAGCAGCTTACGGGGGTGGACTGAAGCTTTCTTT. It specifies CASSLRGWTEAFF.